The clone carrying this T cell receptor beta chain has a handful of counts. The isolated RNA, all of it, was reverse transcribed, so expressed TCRB transcripts were what got sequenced. Profiling relied on immunoSEQ multiplex PCR, and the TCRdb table lists in-frame clones only, not all of them. The table includes around 430,000 clones, approximately 28% detected once. The data are from a study of beta chain features in type 1 diabetes. The sequence was obtained from a man aged 18 to 29 in good health. Sequenced: naive CD4+ T cells from blood.

CDR3 coding DNA: TGCGCCAGCAGCCACCCGGACAGAAGCGAGCAGTACTTC. Translated, it gives CASSHPDRSEQYF. The J gene is TRBJ2-7, the V gene TRBV4-1, with a possible D match to TRBD1 (6 bases). The V gene's germline CDR1 is MGHRA and CDR2 YSYEKL. Trimming stripped 3 bases from V and 6 bases from J, with 12 bases between. The CDR3 loop spans 13 amino acids.